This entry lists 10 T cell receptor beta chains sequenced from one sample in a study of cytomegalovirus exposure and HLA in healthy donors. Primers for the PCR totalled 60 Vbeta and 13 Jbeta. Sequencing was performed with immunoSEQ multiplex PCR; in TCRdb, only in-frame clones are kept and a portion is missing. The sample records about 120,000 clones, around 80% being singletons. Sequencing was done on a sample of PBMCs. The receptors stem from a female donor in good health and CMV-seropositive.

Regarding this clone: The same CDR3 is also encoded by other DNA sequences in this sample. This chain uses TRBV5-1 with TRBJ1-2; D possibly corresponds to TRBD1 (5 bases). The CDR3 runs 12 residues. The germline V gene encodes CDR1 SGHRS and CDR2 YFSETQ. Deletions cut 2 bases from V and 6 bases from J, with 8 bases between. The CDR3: CASSLQADGYTF. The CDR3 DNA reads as TGCGCCAGCAGCTTACAGGCCGATGGCTACACCTTC.

This CDR3 reads CASTPGSGSSSYEQYF. The CDR3 bases are TGTGCCAGCACCCCCGGGTCGGGGTCCAGCTCCTACGAGCAGTACTTC. This chain joins TRBV7-6 and TRBJ2-7, with a possible D match to TRBD2 (5 bases). The CDR3 covers 16 residues. V lost 7 bases to trimming and J lost 0 bases, with 19 bases between them. Per the germline V gene, CDR1 is SGHVS and CDR2 is FNYEAQ.

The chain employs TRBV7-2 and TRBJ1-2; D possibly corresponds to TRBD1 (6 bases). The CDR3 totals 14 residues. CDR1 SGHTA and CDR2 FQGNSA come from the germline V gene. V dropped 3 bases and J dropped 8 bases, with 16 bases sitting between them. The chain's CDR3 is CASSLAQGFPGYTF. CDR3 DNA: TGTGCCAGCAGCTTGGCACAGGGTTTTCCAGGCTACACCTTC.

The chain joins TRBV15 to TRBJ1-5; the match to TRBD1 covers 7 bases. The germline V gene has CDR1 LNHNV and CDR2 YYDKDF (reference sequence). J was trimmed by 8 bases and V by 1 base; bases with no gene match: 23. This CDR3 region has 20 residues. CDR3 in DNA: TGTGCCACCAGCAGAGTCGGGCGGGACAGCCGCCATCATGGAGAAAAGCCCCAGCATTTT. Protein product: CATSRVGRDSRHHGEKPQHF.

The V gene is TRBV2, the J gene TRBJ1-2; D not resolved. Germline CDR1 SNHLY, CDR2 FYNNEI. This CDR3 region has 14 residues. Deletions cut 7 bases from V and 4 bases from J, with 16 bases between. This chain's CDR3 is CASTLPGSSYGYTF. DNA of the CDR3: TGTGCCAGCACCCTACCCGGGAGTTCCTATGGCTACACCTTC. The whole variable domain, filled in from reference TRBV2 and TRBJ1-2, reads EPEVTQTPSHQVTQMGQEVILRCVPISNHLYFYWYRQILGQKVEFLVSFYNNEISEKSEIFDDQFSVERPDGSNFTLKIRSTKLEDSAMYFCASTLPGSSYGYTFGSGTRLTVV.

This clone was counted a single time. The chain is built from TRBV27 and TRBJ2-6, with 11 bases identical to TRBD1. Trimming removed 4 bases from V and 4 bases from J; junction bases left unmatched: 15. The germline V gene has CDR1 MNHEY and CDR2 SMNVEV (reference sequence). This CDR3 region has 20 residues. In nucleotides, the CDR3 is TGTGCCAGCAGTTGGGCCCCCCCCGGACAGGGGGCCAGGGGGGCCAACGTCCTGACTTTC. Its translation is CASSWAPPGQGARGANVLTF.

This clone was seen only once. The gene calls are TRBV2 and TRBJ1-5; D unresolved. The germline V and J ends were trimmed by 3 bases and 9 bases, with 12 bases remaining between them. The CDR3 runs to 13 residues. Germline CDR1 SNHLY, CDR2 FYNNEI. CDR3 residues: CASSEPGGWPQHF. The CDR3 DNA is TGTGCCAGCAGTGAGCCAGGAGGCTGGCCCCAGCATTTT.

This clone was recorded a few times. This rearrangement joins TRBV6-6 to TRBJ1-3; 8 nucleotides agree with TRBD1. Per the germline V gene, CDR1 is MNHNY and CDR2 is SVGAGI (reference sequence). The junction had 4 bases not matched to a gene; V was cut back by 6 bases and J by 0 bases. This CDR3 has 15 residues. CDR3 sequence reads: CASRDRGTSGNTIYF. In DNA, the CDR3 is TGTGCCAGCAGAGACAGGGGTACCTCTGGAAACACCATATATTTT.

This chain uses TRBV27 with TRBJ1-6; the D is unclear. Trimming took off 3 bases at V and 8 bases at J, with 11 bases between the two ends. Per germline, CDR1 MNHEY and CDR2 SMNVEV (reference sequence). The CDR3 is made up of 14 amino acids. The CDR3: CASSFNRPHSPLHF. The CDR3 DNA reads TGTGCCAGCAGTTTCAACAGACCTCATTCACCCCTCCACTTT.

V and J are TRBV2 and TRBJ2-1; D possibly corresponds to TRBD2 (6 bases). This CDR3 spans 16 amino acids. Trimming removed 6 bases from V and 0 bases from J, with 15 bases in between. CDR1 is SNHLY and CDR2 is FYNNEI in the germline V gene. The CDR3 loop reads CASSLTAGSSYNEQFF. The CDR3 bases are TGTGCCAGCAGCCTAACAGCGGGCAGCTCCTACAATGAGCAGTTCTTC.